Listed below are T cell receptor beta chains from one sample, sequenced in a study of T-cell reconstitution after alpha-beta-depleted transplantation in children. Via MiXCR, TCRdb re-called the PCR reads, giving one row per CDR3 protein. The data hold around 200,000 distinct CDR3 sequences, with more than 6.5% observed a single time. The starting material was PBMCs from the stem cell graft donor, obtained from the stem cell graft. These receptors were taken from a human donor who donated a stem cell graft to a child with Wiskott-Aldrich syndrome. Both conserved end residues are part of each CDR3. A D gene is named only where the DNA matches it firmly. The listing skips clone size in some rows; elsewhere it reads once, few, many or a size class.

V	size	D	J	DNA	CDR3
TRBV28	.	TRBD1	TRBJ1-2	TGTGCCAGCAGTTCCCCACGGTGGACAGGGGGCGTGAACTATGGCTACACCTTC	CASSSPRWTGGVNYGYTF
TRBV20-1	many	TRBD1	TRBJ2-3	TGCAGTGCTAGGGGGGACAGATCTAGCACAGATACGCAGTATTTT	CSARGDRSSTDTQYF
TRBV20-1	many	TRBD2	TRBJ2-3	TGCAGTGTAGGGACGGGGGGAAGGTCAGATACGCAGTATTTT	CSVGTGGRSDTQYF
TRBV15	many	.	TRBJ1-1	TGTGCCACCAGCAGAGACCCCCGGGGTGGCACTGAAGCTTTCTTT	CATSRDPRGGTEAFF
TRBV18	many	TRBD2	TRBJ2-1	TGTGCCAGCTCACCGCAACGTGGTGGGAGACGGGACTACTTAACTCTGGGGAATGAGCAGTTCTTC	CASSPQRGGRRDYLTLGNEQFF
TRBV20-1	many	TRBD1	TRBJ2-7	TGCAGTGCTATGAGGCTGGACAGGGTCCACGAGCAGTACTTC	CSAMRLDRVHEQYF
TRBV4-1	many	.	TRBJ2-1	TGCGCCAGCAGCCAAGGGGGTAATGGGGGCGGTGAGCAGTTCTTC	CASSQGGNGGGEQFF
TRBV5-6	many	.	TRBJ2-7	TGTGCCAGCAGCTTAGGCAGAGTCTACGAGCAGTACTTC	CASSLGRVYEQYF
TRBV7-8	many	TRBD2	TRBJ2-5	TGTGCCAGCAGCTCGACATACCGGACTAGCGGGGGAGAGACCCAGTACTTC	CASSSTYRTSGGETQYF
TRBV30	many	TRBD2	TRBJ2-1	TGTGCCTGGAGTTCGGGACTAGCGGGGGGGCAGGGCAAGTTCTTC	CAWSSGLAGGQGKFF
TRBV21-1	many	.	TRBJ2-7	TGTGCCAGCAGCGGAGATTCAACAGGGTACCACGAGCAGTACTTC	CASSGDSTGYHEQYF
TRBV5-5	many	TRBD1	TRBJ1-1	TGTGCCAGCAGCTCACCGGGACAGGGGGACACTGAAGCTTTCTTT	CASSSPGQGDTEAFF
TRBV10-2	many	.	TRBJ2-7	TGCGCCAGCTCTCCCAGGACAGACTACGAGCAGTACTTC	CASSPRTDYEQYF
TRBV7-9	many	.	TRBJ1-5	TGTGCCAGCAGCTTAGGGGTGAGCAATCAGCCCCAGCATTTT	CASSLGVSNQPQHF
TRBV20-1	.	TRBD1	TRBJ2-6	TGCAGTGCTAGCGACAGGGCTGGGGCCAACGTCCTGACTTTC	CSASDRAGANVLTF
TRBV11-1	many	.	TRBJ1-6	TGTGCCAGCAGCGCGCCGGGGCTACATGCCGAGAGCTCCTATAATTCACCCCTCCACTTT	CASSAPGLHAESSYNSPLHF
TRBV4-2	.	.	TRBJ2-2	TGTGCCAGCAGCCGGGACCCAGAGGGCACCGGGGAGCTGTTTTTT	CASSRDPEGTGELFF
TRBV7-8	many	.	TRBJ2-7	TGTGCCAGCAGTCAAGTCCCCGGGTACGAGCAGTACTTC	CASSQVPGYEQYF
TRBV6-5	.	.	TRBJ1-4	TGTGCCAGCGGGTTCCACAGGGTCTCAGATGAAAAACTGTTTTTT	CASGFHRVSDEKLFF
TRBV5-1	many	TRBD2	TRBJ2-1	TGCGCCAGCAGCTTGGTGAGACTAGCGCTTACGTCTGAGCAGTTCTTC	CASSLVRLALTSEQFF
TRBV5-4	.	.	TRBJ2-7	TGTGCCATCAGCTTGGCCGAAGGGTTTGGCAGGTTGGTCTACGAGCAGTACTTC	CAISLAEGFGRLVYEQYF
TRBV7-7	few	TRBD1	TRBJ2-2	TGTGCCAGCAGCTTGGGGGCCCAGGGGGCAATCGGGGAGCTGTTTTTT	CASSLGAQGAIGELFF
TRBV20-1	few	.	TRBJ1-5	TGCAGTGCTAGAGACTGGACGGGGCAGGTTGGTCAGCCCCAGCATTTT	CSARDWTGQVGQPQHF
TRBV20-1	many	TRBD2	TRBJ2-3	TGCAGTGCTAGAGATCCACTTGGACTAGCGGGGGGGCAGGGGAGCACAGATACGCAGTATTTT	CSARDPLGLAGGQGSTDTQYF
TRBV6-5	many	.	TRBJ1-2	TGTGCCAGCAGTCCACAGGCAGACTATGGCTACACCTTC	CASSPQADYGYTF
TRBV12-3/TRBV12-4	many	.	TRBJ2-7	TGTGCCAGCACCTCTTCGGTGCGACCCTACGAGCAGTACTTC	CASTSSVRPYEQYF
TRBV21-1	few	.	TRBJ2-6	TGTGCCAGCAGCAAAGCTTCGAGGCAGGGGTCCGGGGCCAACGTCCTGACTTTC	CASSKASRQGSGANVLTF
TRBV5-4	many	TRBD1	TRBJ2-2	TGTGCCAGCAGCCCTGACAGGGTGAACACCGGGGAGCTGTTTTTT	CASSPDRVNTGELFF
TRBV5-5	.	.	TRBJ1-2	TGTGCCAGCAGAGGGCTTAACTATGGCTACACCTTC	CASRGLNYGYTF
TRBV12-3/TRBV12-4	many	.	TRBJ1-4	TGTGCCAGCAGCCCTACCAAGGGGGACAATGAAAAACTGTTTTTT	CASSPTKGDNEKLFF
TRBV20-1	.	TRBD1	TRBJ2-7	TGCAGTGCCAGGGGGTTACTAGTCGATCCCTACGAGCAGTACTTC	CSARGLLVDPYEQYF
TRBV5-1	many	TRBD2	TRBJ2-1	TGCGCCAGCAGCTTGCGACCTAGCGGTCGACATGAGCAGTTCTTC	CASSLRPSGRHEQFF
TRBV29-1	many	.	TRBJ2-1	TGCAGCGGAAGAGGGACGGGGCCCTACAATGAGCAGTTCTTC	CSGRGTGPYNEQFF
TRBV11-2	few	TRBD2	TRBJ2-1	TGTGCCAGCAGCTCCCGTGGGACTAGCGGGGGGGTAGACAATGAGCAGTTCTTC	CASSSRGTSGGVDNEQFF
TRBV30	few	TRBD1	TRBJ1-5	TGTGCCTGGATGAAACAGGGGGCCTCTACCCAGCATTTT	CAWMKQGASTQHF
TRBV25-1	many	.	TRBJ2-7	TGTGCCAGCAGTGAGCTAGACTCCTACGAGCAGTACTTC	CASSELDSYEQYF
TRBV10-3	many	.	TRBJ2-2	TGTGCCACCCAAAGAACCGGGGAGCTGTTTTTT	CATQRTGELFF
TRBV27	.	TRBD1	TRBJ1-2	TGTGCCAGCAGTTTTTACCCAGGGGGCGGTGGCTACACCTTC	CASSFYPGGGGYTF
TRBV24-1	many	TRBD1	TRBJ2-7	TGTGCCACCCGGGGCGGGGACAGGGCTCACTACGAGCAGTACTTC	CATRGGDRAHYEQYF
TRBV7-9	many	.	TRBJ1-1	TGTGCCAGCAGCTACGGACTGAACACTGAAGCTTTCTTT	CASSYGLNTEAFF
TRBV24-1	many	.	TRBJ1-5	TGTGCCACCAGTCGTGGGTACGACAATCAGCCCCAGCATTTT	CATSRGYDNQPQHF
TRBV2	many	.	TRBJ2-7	TGTGCCAGCAGTGAACCAGGGCCCTACGAGCAGTACTTC	CASSEPGPYEQYF
TRBV12-3/TRBV12-4	many	TRBD1	TRBJ1-1	TGTGCCAGCAGTTTCCGCGGGACAGGCCTTAGAGCTGAAGCTTTCTTT	CASSFRGTGLRAEAFF
TRBV24-1	many	TRBD1	TRBJ2-1	TGTGCCACTCAGGGGACAGGGATAGTGGATGAGCAGTTCTTC	CATQGTGIVDEQFF
TRBV6-2/TRBV6-3	many	TRBD1	TRBJ2-1	TGTGCCAGCAGCTACTCCGGGACAGCTTTATTCTTC	CASSYSGTALFF